This TCR beta chain was captured by sequencing in a study of siplizumab effects on memory and regulatory T cells. Here immunoSEQ multiplex PCR was the method, and the copy in TCRdb shows in-frame clones only, minus some. This sample has about 85,000 clones, with 85% to 95% found just once. Per germline, CDR1 LNHDA and CDR2 SQIVND (reference sequence). This CDR3 region has 13 residues. After removal of 8 bases from V and 7 bases from J, the junction contained 9 bases not matched to a gene. The TCR originated in a human donor in good health. The chain couples TRBV19 to TRBJ1-2; 8 nucleotides agree with TRBD1. Sequenced sample: CD8+ T cells sorted from blood. The CDR3 loop reads CASLQGAVGGYTF. The CDR3 region has the DNA TGTGCCAGTTTGCAGGGGGCGGTCGGTGGCTACACCTTC.